These T cell receptor beta chains were read from a single sample in a study of graft-versus-host responses after intestinal transplantation. Clones were read by immunoSEQ multiplex PCR, and TCRdb kept only the in-frame ones, dropping some. The repertoire holds about 120,000 clones, with around 93% as singletons. Antigens for these TCRs are unknown. Sequenced here: unstimulated CD4+ T cells sorted from spleen or lymph node cells, sampled before intestinal transplant. The receptors were sampled from a human donor who received an intestinal transplant. Both conserved end residues are part of each CDR3. The D gene is left open where the match is weak. Not all rows give a size; the values are once, few, many and, for expanded clones, a class.

clone size: .
D gene: TRBD2
J gene: TRBJ2-1
V gene: TRBV6-5
CDR3 protein: CASSYSPLAGSYEQFF
CDR3 DNA: TGTGCCAGCAGTTACTCGCCCCTAGCGGGGTCATATGAGCAGTTCTTC

clone size: .
D gene: TRBD1
J gene: TRBJ1-1
V gene: TRBV9
CDR3 protein: CASSTRDRGKTNTEAFF
CDR3 DNA: TGTGCCAGCAGCACCCGGGACAGGGGGAAGACGAACACTGAAGCTTTCTTT

clone size: .
D gene: .
J gene: TRBJ1-2
V gene: TRBV5-4
CDR3 protein: CASRGSGGFSAPLSGYTF
CDR3 DNA: TGTGCCAGCAGGGGGTCGGGAGGGTTTTCTGCCCCACTATCTGGCTACACCTTC

clone size: once
D gene: .
J gene: TRBJ2-1
V gene: TRBV9
CDR3 protein: CASSVAAGPYNEQFF
CDR3 DNA: TGTGCCAGCAGCGTAGCGGCGGGCCCATACAATGAGCAGTTCTTC

clone size: .
D gene: TRBD1
J gene: TRBJ1-5
V gene: TRBV4-2
CDR3 protein: CASSQERGGWDRVYDQPQHF
CDR3 DNA: TGTGCCAGCAGCCAAGAGAGGGGGGGGTGGGACAGGGTTTATGATCAGCCCCAGCATTTT

clone size: few
D gene: .
J gene: TRBJ2-5
V gene: TRBV10-3
CDR3 protein: CAISGLAETQYF
CDR3 DNA: TGTGCCATCAGTGGGTTAGCTGAGACCCAGTACTTC

clone size: .
D gene: .
J gene: TRBJ1-1
V gene: TRBV29-1
CDR3 protein: CSVESGLRNTEAFF
CDR3 DNA: TGCAGCGTTGAAAGCGGGTTGCGGAACACTGAAGCTTTCTTT

clone size: once
D gene: .
J gene: TRBJ1-4
V gene: TRBV25-1
CDR3 protein: CASSESGPGSEKLFF
CDR3 DNA: TGTGCCAGCAGTGAATCAGGTCCCGGATCTGAAAAACTGTTTTTT

clone size: .
D gene: TRBD2
J gene: TRBJ2-4
V gene: TRBV4-1
CDR3 protein: CASSQEPSGSLNIQYF
CDR3 DNA: TGCGCCAGCAGCCAAGAGCCTAGCGGGAGCCTAAACATTCAGTACTTC

clone size: .
D gene: TRBD2
J gene: TRBJ2-7
V gene: TRBV5-3
CDR3 protein: CARSLGICAGGPSSYEQYF
CDR3 DNA: TGTGCCAGAAGCTTGGGTATTTGTGCGGGAGGGCCCAGCTCCTACGAGCAGTACTTC